This passage covers 29 T cell receptor beta chains from one sample sequenced in a study of regulatory T cells in long-lasting Graves disease. For TCR beta, libraries came from iRepertoire HTBI primers and Arm-PCR of CDR3 regions. TCRdb re-called the multiplex PCR reads with MiXCR, one entry per CDR3 protein. The sample has some 280,000 distinct CDR3 sequences; under 25% are singletons. The time point is: persistent/refractory GD, antithyroid drugs over 5 years with positive TRAb. The TCR library was made from RNA extracted from PBMCs. The input for sequencing was peripheral blood mononuclear cells (PBMCs), taken when the disease was refractory, from a patient treated with antithyroid drugs. The receptor set was obtained from a female donor with Graves disease.

Comments on this clonotype: Given a much more abundant clone one base away, this may be a read error. The V call is TRBV18, the J call TRBJ2-4, with D possibly matching TRBD1 (6 bases). Germline V gives CDR1 KGHSH, CDR2 LQKENI. This CDR3 has 13 residues. CDR3 amino acids: CASSLGDKNIRYF. CDR3 bases: TGTGCCAGCTCACTGGGGGACAAAAACATTCGGTACTTC.

V usage is TRBV7-2 and J usage is TRBJ2-5, with unresolved D. The germline V and J ends were trimmed by 2 bases and 4 bases, with 5 bases remaining between them. The CDR3 is made up of 12 amino acids. Germline lookup yields CDR1 SGHTA and CDR2 FQGNSA. CDR3 amino acids: CASSLLVETQYF. The CDR3 DNA sequence: TGTGCCAGCAGCTTACTGGTAGAGACCCAGTACTTC.

This clonotype has only a few counts. The chain is built from TRBV11-3 and TRBJ2-1; D perhaps matches TRBD2 (5 bases). Germline CDR1 reads SGHNT; CDR2 reads YENEEA. The CDR3 spans 17 residues. Trimming took 0 bases from V and 7 from J, leaving 19 bases between them. The CDR3 nucleotides read TGTGCCAGCAGCTTAGATGCGGCGGGCCGATCGGGTAATGAGCAGTTCTTC. Residues: CASSLDAAGRSGNEQFF. The full variable domain, in which reference TRBV11-3 and TRBJ2-1 provide the parts outside the CDR3, is EAGVVQSPRYKIIEKKQPVAFWCNPISGHNTLYWYLQNLGQGPELLIRYENEEAVDDSQLPKDRFSAERLKGVDSTLKIQPAELGDSAVYLCASSLDAAGRSGNEQFFGPGTRLTVL.

This clonotype was observed a few times. The chain joins TRBV19 to TRBJ1-1; D remains ambiguous. Germline V lookup: CDR1 LNHDA, CDR2 SQIVND (reference sequence). V gave up 4 bases and J gave up 8 bases, with 20 bases separating them. The CDR3 consists of 15 residues. The CDR3 protein is CASSKFRAGFSEAFF. Written as DNA, the CDR3 is TGTGCCAGTAGTAAATTTCGAGCGGGCTTTTCCGAAGCTTTCTTT.

Concerning this clonotype: At one end, the junction sequence differs from germline, possibly due to a read error. V gene TRBV4-2 combines with J gene TRBJ2-3; unclear D gene. CDR3 length: 16 amino acids. Per germline, CDR1 LGHNA and CDR2 YNFKEQ. The CDR3 spells CASSQDVERGTDTQYF. The CDR3 nucleotides read TGTGCCAGCAGCCAAGATGTGGAGAGAGGCACGGATACGCAGTATTTT.

Only a few counts were recorded for this clonotype. The CDR3 reads CASSLGSRALRGGELFF. The CDR3 region has the DNA TGTGCCAGCAGTTTAGGATCCCGGGCTTTGCGGGGCGGGGAGCTGTTTTTT. The rearrangement uses TRBV12-3 or TRBV12-4 and TRBJ2-2, with D maybe TRBD2 (6 bases). V lost 1 base, J lost 7 bases, and 19 bases lay in between. This CDR3 comprises 17 residues.

This clonotype was recorded many times. The chain is built from TRBV28 and TRBJ2-7; D is unresolved. The CDR3 has 19 residues. Germline CDR1 reads MDHEN; CDR2 reads SYDVKM. Between the trimmed V and J ends, which lost 3 bases and 0 bases, there was a span of 24 bases. CDR3 nucleotides: TGTGCCAGCAGTTTTGATAGGGCGGCCGTCGAACGAAGCTCCTACGAGCAGTACTTC. This gives the protein CASSFDRAAVERSSYEQYF.

DNA of the CDR3: TGTGCCAGCAGCTTTACCGTGGGCGGGGGACCCTACGAGCAGTACTTC. It is translated as CASSFTVGGGPYEQYF. The V and J genes are TRBV11-2 and TRBJ2-7, with 7 bases matching TRBD2. Germline-derived CDR1 and CDR2 are SGHAT and FQNNGV. After removal of 3 bases from V and 2 bases from J, the junction contained 10 bases not matched to a gene. The CDR3 consists of 16 residues.

The chain employs TRBV10-3 and TRBJ1-5, with a weak D call TRBD1 (6 bases). Germline V gives CDR1 ENHRY, CDR2 SYGVKD. V was clipped by 1 base and J by 3 bases, with 13 bases between them. The CDR3 has 16 residues. CDR3 DNA sequence: TGTGCCATCAGTGAGTGGGACATGAAAGACAATCAGCCCCAGCATTTT. Amino acid sequence: CAISEWDMKDNQPQHF.

This clonotype was picked up a small number of times. The chain has TRBV28 and TRBJ2-3; D is unclear. The CDR3 covers 15 residues. Germline CDR1 reads MDHEN; CDR2 reads SYDVKM. The V gene lost 2 bases and the J gene lost 2 bases, with 11 bases spanning the gap. DNA for the CDR3: TGTGCCAGCAGTTTAGACGGCGGAAACACAGATACGCAGTATTTT. This sequence encodes CASSLDGGNTDTQYF.

In its sample, this clonotype was seen many times. CDR3 bases: TGTGCCAGCAGCGAGCACGGCAATCAGCCCCAGCATTTT. Its protein product is CASSEHGNQPQHF. V is TRBV7-2 and J is TRBJ1-5, with D unresolved. The V gene's germline CDR1 is SGHTA and CDR2 FQGNSA. This CDR3 is 13 amino acids long. Trimming cost V 5 bases and J 2 bases, with 7 bases left between them.

The CDR3: CASSIPQLNEKLFF. The CDR3 DNA reads as TGTGCCAGTAGTATTCCACAGCTTAATGAAAAACTGTTTTTT. The V call is TRBV19, the J call TRBJ1-4; D is ambiguous. V lost 3 bases, J lost 4 bases, and 9 bases lay in between. Per germline, CDR1 LNHDA and CDR2 SQIVND (reference sequence). The CDR3 spans 14 residues. The variable domain in full, with the rest retrieved from reference TRBV19 and TRBJ1-4, is DGGITQSPKYLFRKEGQNVTLSCEQNLNHDAMYWYRQDPGQGLRLIYYSQIVNDFQKGDIAEGYSVSREKKESFPLTVTSAQKNPTAFYLCASSIPQLNEKLFFGSGTQLSVL.

In its sample, this clonotype was seen many times. The rearrangement links TRBV2 to TRBJ2-2; 8 bases match TRBD2. Germline V gene lookup returns CDR1 SNHLY and CDR2 FYNNEI. V was clipped by 2 bases and J by 5 bases; unmatched bases: 10. This CDR3 is built from 17 residues. For the CDR3, the DNA is TGTGCCAGCAGTGAAAGGTTTGCGGGAGGAGGTACCGGGGAGCTGTTTTTT. It codes for CASSERFAGGGTGELFF.

This clonotype appeared a few times. The chain employs TRBV7-2 and TRBJ2-2; 7 bases map to TRBD1. The CDR3 is 16 residues long. Unmatched junction bases numbered 6, after V lost 2 bases and J lost 3 bases. The germline gives CDR1 SGHTA, CDR2 FQGNSA. This CDR3 is CASSLLGGADTGELFF. The CDR3 bases are TGTGCCAGCAGCTTACTAGGGGGCGCGGACACCGGGGAGCTGTTTTTT.

The chain has TRBV20-1 and TRBJ2-7; 8 bases align to TRBD1. The germline gives CDR1 DFQATT, CDR2 SNEGSKA (reference sequence). Losses at the gene ends were 3 bases for V and 4 bases for J; bases not matched to a gene: 5. CDR3 length: 13 residues. This chain's CDR3 is CSASQGAEYEQYF. In nucleotides, the CDR3 is TGCAGTGCTAGCCAGGGGGCTGAGTACGAGCAGTACTTC.

This clonotype has a single count. V and J are TRBV13 and TRBJ1-1; 8 bases are shared with TRBD1. Germline assignment: CDR1 PRHDT and CDR2 FYEKMQ (reference sequence). The CDR3 is 18 residues long. V gave up 6 bases and J gave up 2 bases; unmatched junction bases: 17. In DNA form, the CDR3 reads TGTGCCAGCAGGCCAAGGACCCAGGGGGCAAGTATAAACACTGAAGCTTTCTTT. This translates into CASRPRTQGASINTEAFF. Together with reference TRBV13 and TRBJ1-1, the CDR3 gives the full variable domain: AAGVIQSPRHLIKEKRETATLKCYPIPRHDTVYWYQQGPGQDPQFLISFYEKMQSDKGSIPDRFSAQQFSDYHSELNMSSLELGDSALYFCASRPRTQGASINTEAFFGQGTRLTVV.

This clonotype was picked up many times. This chain connects TRBV28 to TRBJ2-7; TRBD2 is a possible D gene (6 bases). Germline V gives CDR1 MDHEN, CDR2 SYDVKM. This CDR3 comprises 13 residues. The ends were cut back, 7 bases at V and 3 bases at J, with 13 bases in the middle. DNA for the CDR3: TGTGCCAGCAAGACGGGACTCAGCTACGAGCAGTACTTC. It translates to CASKTGLSYEQYF.

This clonotype was recorded many times. The CDR3 spells CAWRDASVRELFF. The CDR3 nucleotides are TGTGCCTGGAGAGACGCTAGCGTCCGGGAGCTGTTTTTT. The chain links TRBV30 to TRBJ2-2; TRBD2 is a possible D gene (6 bases). CDR1 and CDR2 from the germline V gene are GTSNPN and SVGIG (reference sequence). The CDR3 totals 13 residues. Trimming left V 3 bases short and J 9 bases short, with 14 bases between.

This clonotype was picked up many times. This chain uses TRBV6-1 with TRBJ1-2; D is unresolved. Per the germline V gene, CDR1 is MNHNS and CDR2 is SASEGT. This CDR3 has 14 residues. V gave up 4 bases and J gave up 4 bases, with 13 bases separating them. The CDR3 region is CASSVEAGGYGYTF. CDR3 coding DNA: TGTGCCAGCAGTGTGGAGGCTGGCGGCTATGGCTACACCTTC.

This clonotype was counted only a few times. The chain links TRBV6-1 to TRBJ1-4; tentative D call: TRBD1 (5 bases). The CDR3 contains 14 residues. The V gene's germline CDR1 is MNHNS and CDR2 SASEGT. The V and J ends lost 6 bases and 5 bases respectively, with 13 bases between them. CDR3 residues: CASSPRRGNEKLFF. DNA of the CDR3: TGTGCCAGCAGCCCCCGCCGGGGGAATGAAAAACTGTTTTTT.

This rearrangement joins TRBV30 to TRBJ2-2; TRBD2 matches at 7 bases. The CDR3 has 13 residues. V lost 2 bases, J lost 5 bases, and 2 bases stayed unmatched. Germline lookup yields CDR1 GTSNPN and CDR2 SVGIG (reference sequence). In DNA form, the CDR3 reads TGTGCCTGGAGTCTTAGCGGGACCGGGGAGCTGTTTTTT. This translates into CAWSLSGTGELFF.

There are many counts of this clonotype. The chain joins TRBV5-1 to TRBJ2-7, with 14 nucleotides matching TRBD2. Germline-derived CDR1 and CDR2 are SGHRS and YFSETQ. The ends lost 4 bases at V and 5 bases at J; junction bases unmatched: 5. The length of the CDR3 is 15 residues. This chain's CDR3 is CASSPGTSGSHEQYF. The CDR3 bases are TGCGCCAGCAGCCCCGGGACTAGCGGGAGCCACGAGCAGTACTTC.

This clonotype was picked up a small number of times. The V call is TRBV12-3 or TRBV12-4, the J call TRBJ2-2, with D uncertain. The CDR3 is 13 residues long. The ends were cut back, 4 bases at V and 6 bases at J, with 9 bases in the middle. The CDR3 DNA is TGTGCCAGCAGTTACTCGTTTTCCGGGGAGCTGTTTTTT. It translates to CASSYSFSGELFF.

This clonotype was found many times. The CDR3 reads CAIRGQGADQPQHF. CDR3 coding DNA: TGTGCCATCAGGGGACAGGGAGCGGATCAGCCCCAGCATTTT. This chain uses TRBV10-3 with TRBJ1-5; 9 bases are shared with TRBD1. The germline CDR1 and CDR2 sequences are ENHRY and SYGVKD. The CDR3 runs 14 residues. The V gene end was trimmed by 6 bases and the J gene end by 5 bases; junction bases not matched to a gene: 5.

Ten or more counts support this clonotype. V usage is TRBV2 and J usage is TRBJ2-7; tentatively, D is TRBD2 (5 bases). Between the trimmed V and J ends, which lost 6 bases and 3 bases, there was a span of 12 bases. The CDR3 has 13 residues. Looked up from germline, CDR1 is SNHLY and CDR2 is FYNNEI. The CDR3 DNA sequence: TGTGCCAGCAGGGCCCTCGCGGGCTACGAGCAGTACTTC. Amino acid sequence: CASRALAGYEQYF.

J is TRBJ2-7 and V is TRBV14; a possible D gene is TRBD2 (6 bases). Germline CDR1 reads SGHDN; CDR2 reads FVKESK. V lost 3 bases, J lost 5 bases, and 17 bases lay in between. This CDR3 has 15 amino acids. In DNA, the CDR3 is TGTGCCAGCAGCCACTGGAGGGCAGGGCCCAACGAGCAGTACTTC. Amino acids: CASSHWRAGPNEQYF.

This clonotype has only a few counts. The chain uses TRBV18 and TRBJ2-5; TRBD1 matches 10 bases. CDR1 and CDR2 (germline): KGHSH, LQKENI. J was trimmed by 4 bases and V by 2 bases; bases with no gene match: 4. The CDR3 sequence is 15 residues long. CDR3 residues: CASSPGTGDRETQYF. The CDR3 region has the DNA TGTGCCAGCTCACCAGGGACAGGGGACCGAGAGACCCAGTACTTC.

V is TRBV10-3 and J is TRBJ1-3; unclear D gene. V lost 11 bases and J lost 4, with 15 bases in between. The germline gives CDR1 ENHRY, CDR2 SYGVKD. CDR3 length: 13 amino acids. CDR3 region: CASRPVGGNTIYF. DNA for the CDR3: TGTGCCTCCCGCCCCGTAGGCGGAAACACCATATATTTT.

This clonotype was seen a handful of times. The J gene is TRBJ1-5, the V gene TRBV28; weak D call: TRBD1 (6 bases). Trimming took 7 bases from V and 1 from J, leaving 17 bases between them. The germline V gene has CDR1 MDHEN and CDR2 SYDVKM. This CDR3 has 16 residues. CDR3 bases: TGTGCCAGCAACACTCGGACAGTCTGGAGCAATCAGCCCCAGCATTTT. Residues: CASNTRTVWSNQPQHF.